This T cell receptor (beta chain) originates from a study of cytomegalovirus exposure and HLA in healthy donors. As for the study in general: Later analysis reported that the approximately 110 validation repertoires shared the platform of the approximately 620 first-cohort repertoires. Points from the study as a whole: High specificity and sensitivity for cytomegalovirus status were reported for the classifier. Usually a TCR sequence was rare, but some public TCRs were found in many donors.

Looked up from germline, CDR1 is MDHEN and CDR2 is SYDVKM. CDR3 length: 18 residues. V shed 4 bases, J shed 7 bases, and the junction held 20 bases outside the gene matches. Concerning this clone: Its antigen is currently unknown.

Only in-frame clones appear in the TCRdb table, and some are missing; sequencing was by immunoSEQ multiplex PCR. The sample includes tens of thousands of clones, about nine tenths of them seen just once. Sequenced material: PBMCs. This TCR was sampled from a young man in good health and CMV-seronegative. The chain uses TRBV28 and TRBJ1-2; TRBD1 matches 8 bases. The CDR3 sequence: CASSSYQDRVSPLGGYTF. The CDR3 DNA reads as TGTGCCAGCAGTTCCTACCAGGACAGGGTTAGCCCCCTCGGTGGCTACACCTTC.